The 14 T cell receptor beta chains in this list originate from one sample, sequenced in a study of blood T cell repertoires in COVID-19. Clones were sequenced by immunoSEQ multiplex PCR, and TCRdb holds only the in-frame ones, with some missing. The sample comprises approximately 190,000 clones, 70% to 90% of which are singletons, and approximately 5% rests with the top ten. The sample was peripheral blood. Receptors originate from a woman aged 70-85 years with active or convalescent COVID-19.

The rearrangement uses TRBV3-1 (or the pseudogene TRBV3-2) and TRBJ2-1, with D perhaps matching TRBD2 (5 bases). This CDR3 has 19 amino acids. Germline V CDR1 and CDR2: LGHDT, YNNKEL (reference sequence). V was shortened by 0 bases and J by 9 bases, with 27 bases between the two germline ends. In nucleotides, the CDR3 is TGTGCCAGCAGCCAAGAGCCCCGCGTAGGGAGCCGGGTATCTGGTGAGCAGTTCTTC. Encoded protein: CASSQEPRVGSRVSGEQFF.

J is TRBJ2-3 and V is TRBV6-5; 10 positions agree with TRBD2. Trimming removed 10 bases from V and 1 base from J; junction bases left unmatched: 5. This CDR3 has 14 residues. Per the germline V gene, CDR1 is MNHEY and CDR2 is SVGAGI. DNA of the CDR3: TGTGCCACTGTAGCGGGAGGCGGCACAGATACGCAGTATTTT. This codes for CATVAGGGTDTQYF.

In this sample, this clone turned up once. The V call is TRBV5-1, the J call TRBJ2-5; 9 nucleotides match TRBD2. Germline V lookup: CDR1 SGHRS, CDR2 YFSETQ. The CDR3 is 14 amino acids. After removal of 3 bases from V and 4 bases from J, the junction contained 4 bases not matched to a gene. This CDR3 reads CASSYSAGGETQYF. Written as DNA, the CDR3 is TGCGCCAGCAGCTACTCAGCGGGAGGAGAGACCCAGTACTTC.

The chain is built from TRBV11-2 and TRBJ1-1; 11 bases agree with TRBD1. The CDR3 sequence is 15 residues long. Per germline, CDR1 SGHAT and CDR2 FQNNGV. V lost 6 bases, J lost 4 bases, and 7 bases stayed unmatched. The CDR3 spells CASSLGQGAGTEAFF. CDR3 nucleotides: TGTGCCAGCAGTCTCGGACAGGGGGCGGGCACTGAAGCTTTCTTT.

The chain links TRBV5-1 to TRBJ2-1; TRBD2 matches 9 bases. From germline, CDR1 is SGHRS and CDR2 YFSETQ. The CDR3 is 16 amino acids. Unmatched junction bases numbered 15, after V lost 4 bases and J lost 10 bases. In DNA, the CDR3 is TGCGCCAGCAGCCTGGGGACTAGCTTCGACCTGGGGGAGCAGTTCTTC. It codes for CASSLGTSFDLGEQFF.

The CDR3 nucleotides are TGCGCCAGCAGCTTGCGACAGCACAATGCCTACGAGCAGTACTTC. As protein: CASSLRQHNAYEQYF. The chain links TRBV5-1 to TRBJ2-7; TRBD1 might be the D (5 bases). The CDR3 spans 15 residues. Germline CDR1 and CDR2: SGHRS and YFSETQ. Trimming took off 1 base at V and 2 bases at J, with 13 bases between the two ends.

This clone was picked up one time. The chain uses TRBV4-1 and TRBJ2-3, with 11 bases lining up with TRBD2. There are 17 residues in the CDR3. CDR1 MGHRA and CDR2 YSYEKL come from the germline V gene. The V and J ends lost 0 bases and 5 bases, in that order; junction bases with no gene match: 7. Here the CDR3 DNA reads TGCGCCAGCAGCCAAGATGGGACTAGCGGCCCCCTAGATACGCAGTATTTT. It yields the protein CASSQDGTSGPLDTQYF.

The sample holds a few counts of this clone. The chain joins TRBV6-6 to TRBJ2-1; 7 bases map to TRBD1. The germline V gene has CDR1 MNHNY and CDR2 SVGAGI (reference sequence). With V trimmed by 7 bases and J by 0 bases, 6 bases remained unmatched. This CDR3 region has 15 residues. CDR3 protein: CASNNRGSSYNEQFF. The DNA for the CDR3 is TGTGCCAGCAACAACAGGGGAAGCTCCTACAATGAGCAGTTCTTC.

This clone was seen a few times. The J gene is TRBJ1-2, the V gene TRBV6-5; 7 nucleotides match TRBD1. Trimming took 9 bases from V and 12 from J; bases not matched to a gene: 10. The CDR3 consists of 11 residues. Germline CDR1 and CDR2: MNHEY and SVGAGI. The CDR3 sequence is CASEDRPQDTF. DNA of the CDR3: TGTGCCAGTGAGGACAGGCCCCAGGACACCTTC.

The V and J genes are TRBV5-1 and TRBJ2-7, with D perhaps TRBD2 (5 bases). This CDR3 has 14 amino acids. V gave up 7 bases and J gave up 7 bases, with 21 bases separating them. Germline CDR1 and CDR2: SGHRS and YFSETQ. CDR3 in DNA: TGCGCCAGCTCATCGGCTTGGCCTTCGGGAGAGCAGTACTTC. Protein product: CASSSAWPSGEQYF.

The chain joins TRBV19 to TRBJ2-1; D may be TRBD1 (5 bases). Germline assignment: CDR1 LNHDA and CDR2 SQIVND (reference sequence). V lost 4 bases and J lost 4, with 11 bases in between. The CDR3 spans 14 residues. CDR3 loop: CASSTWTSYNEQFF. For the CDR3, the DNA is TGTGCCAGTAGTACATGGACATCTTACAATGAGCAGTTCTTC. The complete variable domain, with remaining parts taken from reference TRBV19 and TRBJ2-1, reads DGGITQSPKYLFRKEGQNVTLSCEQNLNHDAMYWYRQDPGQGLRLIYYSQIVNDFQKGDIAEGYSVSREKKESFPLTVTSAQKNPTAFYLCASSTWTSYNEQFFGPGTRLTVL.

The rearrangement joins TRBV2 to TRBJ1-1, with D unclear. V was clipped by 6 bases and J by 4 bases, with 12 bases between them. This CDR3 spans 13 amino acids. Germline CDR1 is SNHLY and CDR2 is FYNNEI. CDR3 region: CASRGRSSTEAFF. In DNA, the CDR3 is TGTGCCAGCAGGGGGAGAAGTTCCACTGAAGCTTTCTTT. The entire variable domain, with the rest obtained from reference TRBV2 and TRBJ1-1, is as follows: EPEVTQTPSHQVTQMGQEVILRCVPISNHLYFYWYRQILGQKVEFLVSFYNNEISEKSEIFDDQFSVERPDGSNFTLKIRSTKLEDSAMYFCASRGRSSTEAFFGQGTRLTVV.

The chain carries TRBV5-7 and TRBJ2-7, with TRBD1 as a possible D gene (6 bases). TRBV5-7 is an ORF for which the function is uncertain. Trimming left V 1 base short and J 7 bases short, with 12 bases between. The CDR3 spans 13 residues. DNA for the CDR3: TGTGCCAGCAGCTTGATTAGGGGGTGGGAGCAGTACTTC. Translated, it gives CASSLIRGWEQYF.

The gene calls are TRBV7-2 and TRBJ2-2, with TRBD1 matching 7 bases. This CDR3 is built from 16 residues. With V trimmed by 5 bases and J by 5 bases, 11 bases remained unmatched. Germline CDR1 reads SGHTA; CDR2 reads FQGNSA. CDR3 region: CASSVLTGTPTGELFF. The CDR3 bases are TGTGCCAGCAGCGTATTGACAGGGACCCCGACCGGGGAGCTGTTTTTT.